The 11 T cell receptor beta chains given below trace back to one sample, sequenced in a study of OX40 agonist ivuxolimab in advanced cancers. Measured with immunoSEQ multiplex PCR; TCRdb has only the in-frame clones, and not every one. This sample has 85,000 to 100,000 clones, with roughly 94% found just once. The sequencing here drew on CD4+ or CD8+ T cells sorted from blood, taken in a trial of the OX40 agonist ivuxolimab. The source of these receptors is an adult with an advanced solid tumor such as melanoma, head and neck, liver or kidney cancer.

This chain joins TRBV21-1 and TRBJ2-7; the table assigns TRBD2, which was not confirmed against the DNA. TRBV21-1 is reported as a pseudogene. The CDR3 is 13 amino acids. CDR3 DNA: TGTGCCCCCTTCAGTGTTCGGGGCTACGAGCAGTACTTC. Encoded protein: CAPFSVRGYEQYF.

The DNA for the CDR3 is TGTGCCAGCAGTTCCACAGGGTTCGCTGGGGCCAACGTCCTGACTTTC. Translated, it gives CASSSTGFAGANVLTF. V is TRBV28 and J is TRBJ2-6; possible D gene TRBD1, 6 bases. In germline, CDR1 is MDHEN, CDR2 SYDVKM. This CDR3 is 16 amino acids long. The V gene lost 4 bases and the J gene lost 2 bases, with 12 bases spanning the gap.

J is TRBJ1-4 and V is TRBV14, with D possibly matching TRBD1 (6 bases). CDR3 length: 18 residues. The V gene's germline CDR1 is SGHDN and CDR2 FVKESK. V dropped 0 bases and J dropped 0 bases, with 14 bases sitting between them. The CDR3 region is CASSQDRGGHATNEKLFF. CDR3 bases: TGTGCCAGCAGCCAAGATCGAGGGGGACATGCAACTAATGAAAAACTGTTTTTT. Full variable domain (remainder filled in from reference TRBV14 and TRBJ1-4): EAGVTQFPSHSVIEKGQTVTLRCDPISGHDNLYWYRRVMGKEIKFLLHFVKESKQDESGMPNNRFLAERTGGTYSTLKVQPAELEDSGVYFCASSQDRGGHATNEKLFFGSGTQLSVL.

This clone has just a few counts. The rearrangement links TRBV6-6 to TRBJ1-4; TRBD1 matches at 9 bases. The CDR3 is made up of 15 amino acids. Germline trimming cut 6 bases from V and 8 bases from J; bases unmatched to any gene: 10. Germline V CDR1 and CDR2: MNHNY, SVGAGI (reference sequence). The chain's CDR3 is CASSDNRGPGEKLFF. DNA of the CDR3: TGTGCCAGCAGCGACAACAGGGGGCCGGGAGAAAAACTGTTTTTT.

The chain uses TRBV7-9 and TRBJ2-5; D gene uncertain. Trimming took off 4 bases at V and 1 base at J, with 1 base between the two ends. Per the germline V gene, CDR1 is SEHNR and CDR2 is FQNEAQ (reference sequence). The CDR3 contains 11 residues. The CDR3 nucleotides are TGTGCCAGCAGCTCCCAAGAGACCCAGTACTTC. Translated, it gives CASSSQETQYF.

This clone was detected only once. V gene TRBV7-3 combines with J gene TRBJ1-6; D is perhaps TRBD1 (6 bases). The CDR3 loop spans 14 amino acids. Trimming cost V 2 bases and J 4 bases, with 6 bases left between them. The germline V gene encodes CDR1 SGHTA and CDR2 FQGTGA. CDR3 residues: CASSLQGYNSPLHF. CDR3 sequence (DNA): TGTGCCAGCAGCTTACAGGGGTATAATTCACCCCTCCACTTT.

In DNA form, the CDR3 reads TGTGCCAGCAGTTTAGGCAGGGGACTGAACACTGAAGCTTTCTTT. It yields the protein CASSLGRGLNTEAFF. The chain is built from TRBV6-5 and TRBJ1-1; D possibly corresponds to TRBD1 (6 bases). V shed 4 bases and J shed 0 bases, with 12 bases lying between them. The CDR3 is made up of 15 amino acids. Germline CDR1 is MNHEY and CDR2 is SVGAGI.

The table lists this clone with a few counts. V gene TRBV10-1 combines with J gene TRBJ1-6; unclear D gene. Germline CDR1 WNHNN, CDR2 SYGVQD (reference sequence). Trimming took 4 bases from V and 10 from J, leaving 14 bases between them. CDR3 size: 14 residues. The DNA for the CDR3 is TGCGCCAGCAGTGCCGGTCAGGAGGGCTCACCCCTCCACTTT. Its protein product is CASSAGQEGSPLHF.

This chain connects TRBV18 to TRBJ2-1; 9 bases line up with TRBD2. Trimming cost V 1 base and J 6 bases; bases outside gene matches: 10. The CDR3 consists of 17 residues. Per the germline V gene, CDR1 is KGHSH and CDR2 is LQKENI. Here the CDR3 reads CASSPLAGGRAPNEQFF. The DNA for the CDR3 is TGTGCCAGCTCACCACTGGCTGGCGGGAGGGCCCCCAATGAGCAGTTCTTC.

V gene TRBV11-1 combines with J gene TRBJ1-1; D gene unclear. CDR1 is SGHAT, CDR2 FQDESV, per germline (reference sequence). Trimming took 2 bases from V and 3 from J, leaving 13 bases between them. This CDR3 spans 15 amino acids. The CDR3 coding sequence is TGTGCCAGCAGCTTATCGCGGCCTGAGGACACTGAAGCTTTCTTT. Its translation: CASSLSRPEDTEAFF.

This clone was observed a single time. The chain carries TRBV7-9 and TRBJ2-1, with D possibly matching TRBD2 (5 bases). The CDR3 sequence is 12 residues long. Germline values: CDR1 SEHNR, CDR2 FQNEAQ (reference sequence). V shed 5 bases and J shed 7 bases, with 9 bases lying between them. CDR3 bases: TGTGCCAGCAGCGGGAGAAGTAATGAGCAGTTCTTC. Translated: CASSGRSNEQFF.